The T cell receptor (beta chain) described here comes from a study of OX40 agonist ivuxolimab in advanced cancers. Study context: Age averaged about 66 years (range roughly 23 to 79), and roughly 82% were male. Partial responses were achieved by three patients: one hepatocellular carcinoma, two cutaneous melanoma.

Trimming shortened V by 5 bases and J by 0 bases, and 13 bases separated the two germline ends. Germline V gene lookup returns CDR1 MNHEY and CDR2 SMNVEV (reference sequence). The CDR3 length is 15 residues. Profiling relied on immunoSEQ multiplex PCR, and the TCRdb table lists in-frame clones only, not all of them. The table has approximately 76,000 clones, 70% to 90% seen once. Points from the study as a whole: Researchers did not determine the expanded peripheral T cells' antigen specificity. Relative to CD4+, CD8+ T cells held more expanded clones on average.

On this clone: Its antigen is unidentified.

This chain joins TRBV27 and TRBJ1-2, with D perhaps matching TRBD1 (6 bases). The sample was CD4+ or CD8+ T cells sorted from blood, taken in a trial of the OX40 agonist ivuxolimab. The origin of this receptor is an adult with an advanced solid tumor such as melanoma, head and neck, liver or kidney cancer. CDR3 loop: CASSPRGASNYGYTF. CDR3 in DNA: TGTGCCAGCAGTCCTAGGGGGGCATCTAACTATGGCTACACCTTC.